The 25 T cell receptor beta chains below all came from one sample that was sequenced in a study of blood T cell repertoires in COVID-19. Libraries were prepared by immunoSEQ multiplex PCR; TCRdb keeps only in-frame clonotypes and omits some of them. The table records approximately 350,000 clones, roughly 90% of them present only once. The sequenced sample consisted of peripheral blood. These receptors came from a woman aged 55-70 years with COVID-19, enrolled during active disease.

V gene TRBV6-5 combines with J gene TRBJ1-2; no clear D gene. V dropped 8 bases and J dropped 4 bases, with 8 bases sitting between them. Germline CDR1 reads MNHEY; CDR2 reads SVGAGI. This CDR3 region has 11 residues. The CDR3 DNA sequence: TGTGCCAGCGAGCGGGGCTATGGCTACACCTTC. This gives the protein CASERGYGYTF.

The CDR3 loop is CASSDYQRTGLQGYTF. The CDR3 DNA is TGTGCCAGCAGTGATTACCAAAGGACAGGGCTCCAGGGCTACACCTTC. This sequence joins TRBV6-4 and TRBJ1-2; 8 bases map to TRBD1. The CDR3 is 16 amino acids. Germline V gene sequence: CDR1 MRHNA, CDR2 SNTAGT. V lost 3 bases, J lost 8 bases, and 14 bases stayed unmatched.

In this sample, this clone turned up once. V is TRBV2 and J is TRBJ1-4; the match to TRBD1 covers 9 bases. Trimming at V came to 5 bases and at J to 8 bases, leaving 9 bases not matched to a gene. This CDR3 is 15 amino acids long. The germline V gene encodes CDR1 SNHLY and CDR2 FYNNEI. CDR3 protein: CASSRSGQGREKLFF. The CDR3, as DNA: TGTGCCAGCAGTCGTTCGGGACAGGGACGGGAAAAACTGTTTTTT.

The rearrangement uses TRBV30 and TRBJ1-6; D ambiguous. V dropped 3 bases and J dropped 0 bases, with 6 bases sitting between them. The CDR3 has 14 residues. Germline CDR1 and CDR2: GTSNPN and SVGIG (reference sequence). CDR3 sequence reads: CAWRLSSYNSPLHF. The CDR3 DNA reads TGTGCCTGGAGGCTGAGCTCCTATAATTCACCCCTCCACTTT.

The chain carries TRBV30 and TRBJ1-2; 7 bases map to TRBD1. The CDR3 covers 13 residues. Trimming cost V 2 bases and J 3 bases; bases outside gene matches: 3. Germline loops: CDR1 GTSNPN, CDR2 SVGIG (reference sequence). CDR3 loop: CAWSRDRHYGYTF. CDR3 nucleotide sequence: TGTGCCTGGAGTCGGGACAGACACTATGGCTACACCTTC. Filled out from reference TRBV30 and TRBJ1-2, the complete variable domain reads SQTIHQWPATLVQPVGSPLSLECTVEGTSNPNLYWYRQAAGRGLQLLFYSVGIGQISSEVPQNLSASRPQDRQFILSSKKLLLSDSGFYLCAWSRDRHYGYTFGSGTRLTVV.

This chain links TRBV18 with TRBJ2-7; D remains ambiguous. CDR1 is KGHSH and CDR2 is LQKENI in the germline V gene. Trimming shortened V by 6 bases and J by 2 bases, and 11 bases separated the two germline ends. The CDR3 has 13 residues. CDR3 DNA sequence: TGTGCCAGCTCCCAGAGTGAGGCCTACGAGCAGTACTTC. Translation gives CASSQSEAYEQYF.

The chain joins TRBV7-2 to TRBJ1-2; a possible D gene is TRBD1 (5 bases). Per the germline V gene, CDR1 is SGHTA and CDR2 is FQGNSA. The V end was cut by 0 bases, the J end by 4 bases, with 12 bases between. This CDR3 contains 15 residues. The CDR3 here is CASSLARQSFYGYTF. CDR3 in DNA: TGTGCCAGCAGCTTAGCCCGACAGAGCTTCTATGGCTACACCTTC.

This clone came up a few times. CDR3: CASRSGGKEPGNTIYF. DNA for the CDR3: TGCGCCAGCCGCTCAGGCGGGAAGGAGCCTGGAAACACCATATATTTT. This chain uses TRBV4-1 with TRBJ1-3; D unclear. The CDR3 runs 16 residues. V was shortened by 8 bases and J by 2 bases, with 19 bases between the two germline ends. Germline CDR1 is MGHRA and CDR2 is YSYEKL.

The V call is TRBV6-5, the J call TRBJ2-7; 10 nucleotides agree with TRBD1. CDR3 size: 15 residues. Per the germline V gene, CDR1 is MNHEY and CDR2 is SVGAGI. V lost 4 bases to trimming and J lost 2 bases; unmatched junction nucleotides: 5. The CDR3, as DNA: TGTGCCAGCAGTTTAACGGGACAGGGGCCCTACGAGCAGTACTTC. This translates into CASSLTGQGPYEQYF.

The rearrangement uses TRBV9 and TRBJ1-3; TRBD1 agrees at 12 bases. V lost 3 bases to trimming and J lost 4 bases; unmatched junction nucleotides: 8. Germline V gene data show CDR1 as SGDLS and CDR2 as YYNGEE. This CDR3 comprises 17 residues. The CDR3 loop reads CASSASGQGARGNTIYF. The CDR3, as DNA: TGTGCCAGCAGCGCGTCGGGACAGGGGGCGCGGGGAAACACCATATATTTT.

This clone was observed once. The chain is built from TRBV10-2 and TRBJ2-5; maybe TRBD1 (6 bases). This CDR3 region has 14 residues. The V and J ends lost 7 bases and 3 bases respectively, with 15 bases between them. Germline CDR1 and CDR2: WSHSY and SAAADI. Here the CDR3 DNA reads TGCGCCAGCACCAAGGACAGTGATAAAGAGACCCAGTACTTC. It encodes CASTKDSDKETQYF.

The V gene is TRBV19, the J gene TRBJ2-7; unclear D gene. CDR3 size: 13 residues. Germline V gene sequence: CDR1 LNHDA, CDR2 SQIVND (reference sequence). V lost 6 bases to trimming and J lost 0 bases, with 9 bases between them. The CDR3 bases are TGTGCCAGTAGACGGTCGAGCTCCTACGAGCAGTACTTC. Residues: CASRRSSSYEQYF.

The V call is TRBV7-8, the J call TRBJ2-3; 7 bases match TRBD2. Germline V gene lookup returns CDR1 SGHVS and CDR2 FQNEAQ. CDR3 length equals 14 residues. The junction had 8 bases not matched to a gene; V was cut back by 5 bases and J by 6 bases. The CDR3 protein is CASSIRTGRDTQYF. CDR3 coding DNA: TGTGCCAGCAGCATTCGGACCGGGAGGGATACGCAGTATTTT.

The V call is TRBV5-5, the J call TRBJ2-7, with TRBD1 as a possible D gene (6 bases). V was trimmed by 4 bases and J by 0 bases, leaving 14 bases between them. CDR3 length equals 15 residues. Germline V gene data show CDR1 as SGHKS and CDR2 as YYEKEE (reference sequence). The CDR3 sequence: CASSGTGTSSYEQYF. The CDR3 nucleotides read TGTGCCAGCAGCGGTACAGGGACGAGCTCCTACGAGCAGTACTTC.

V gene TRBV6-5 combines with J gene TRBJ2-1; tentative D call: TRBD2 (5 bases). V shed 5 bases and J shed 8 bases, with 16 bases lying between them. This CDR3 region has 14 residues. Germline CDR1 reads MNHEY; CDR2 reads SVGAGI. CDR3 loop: CASSTLGLAHEQFF. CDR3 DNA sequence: TGTGCCAGCAGTACATTAGGGCTAGCCCATGAGCAGTTCTTC.

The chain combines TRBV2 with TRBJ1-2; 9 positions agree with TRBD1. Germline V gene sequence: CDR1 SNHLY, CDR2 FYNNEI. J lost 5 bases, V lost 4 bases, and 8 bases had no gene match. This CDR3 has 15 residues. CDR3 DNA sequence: TGTGCCAGCAGTGGGACAGGGGCCGGGGAGTATGGCTACACCTTC. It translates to CASSGTGAGEYGYTF.

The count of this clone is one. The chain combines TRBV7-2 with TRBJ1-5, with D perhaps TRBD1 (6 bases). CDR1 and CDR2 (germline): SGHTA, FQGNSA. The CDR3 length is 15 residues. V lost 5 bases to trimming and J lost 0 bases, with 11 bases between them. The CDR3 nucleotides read TGTGCCAGCAGCGCGACAGGACTTAGCAATCAGCCCCAGCATTTT. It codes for CASSATGLSNQPQHF.

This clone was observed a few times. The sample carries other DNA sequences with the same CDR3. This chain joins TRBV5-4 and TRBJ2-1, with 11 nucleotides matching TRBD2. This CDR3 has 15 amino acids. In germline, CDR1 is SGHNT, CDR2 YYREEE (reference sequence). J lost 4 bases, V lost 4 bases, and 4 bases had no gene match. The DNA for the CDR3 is TGTGCCAGCAGCGCCACTAGCGGGGGTTACAATGAGCAGTTCTTC. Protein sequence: CASSATSGGYNEQFF.

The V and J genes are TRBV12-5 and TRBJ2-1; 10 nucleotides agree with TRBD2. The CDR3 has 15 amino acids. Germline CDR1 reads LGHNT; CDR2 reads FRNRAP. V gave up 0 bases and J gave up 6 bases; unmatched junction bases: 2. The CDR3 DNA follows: TGTGCTAGTGGTTTGGTAGCGGGGGGGCTCAATGAGCAGTTCTTC. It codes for CASGLVAGGLNEQFF.

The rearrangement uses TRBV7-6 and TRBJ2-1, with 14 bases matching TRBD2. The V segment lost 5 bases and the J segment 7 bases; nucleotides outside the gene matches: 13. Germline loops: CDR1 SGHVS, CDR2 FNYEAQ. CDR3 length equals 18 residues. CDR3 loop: CASSRPTSGGVEGNEQFF. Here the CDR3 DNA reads TGTGCCAGCAGCCGACCGACTAGCGGGGGGGTGGAGGGAAATGAGCAGTTCTTC. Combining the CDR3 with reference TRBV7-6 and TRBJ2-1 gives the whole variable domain GAGVSQSPRYKVTKRGQDVALRCDPISGHVSLYWYRQALGQGPEFLTYFNYEAQQDKSGLPNDRFSAERPEGSISTLTIQRTEQRDSAMYRCASSRPTSGGVEGNEQFFGPGTRLTVL.

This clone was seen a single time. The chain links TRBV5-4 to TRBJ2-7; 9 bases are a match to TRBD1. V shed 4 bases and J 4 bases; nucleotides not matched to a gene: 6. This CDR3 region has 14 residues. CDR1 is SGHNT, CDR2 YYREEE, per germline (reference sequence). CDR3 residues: CASSPRDRVYEQYF. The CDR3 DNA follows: TGTGCCAGCAGCCCCCGGGACAGGGTATACGAGCAGTACTTC.

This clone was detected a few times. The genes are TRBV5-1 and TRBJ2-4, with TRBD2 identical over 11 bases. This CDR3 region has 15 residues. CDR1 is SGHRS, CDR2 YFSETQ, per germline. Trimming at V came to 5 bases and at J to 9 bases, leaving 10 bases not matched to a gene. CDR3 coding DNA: TGCGCCAGCAGACCGGGACTAGCGGCCCAAGGCATTCAGTACTTC. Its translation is CASRPGLAAQGIQYF.

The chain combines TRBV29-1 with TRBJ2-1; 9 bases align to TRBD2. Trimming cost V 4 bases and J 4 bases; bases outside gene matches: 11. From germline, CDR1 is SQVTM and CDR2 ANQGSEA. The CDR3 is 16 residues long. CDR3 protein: CSVVGLAGKPYNEQFF. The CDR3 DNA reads TGCAGCGTTGTCGGGCTAGCGGGAAAACCATACAATGAGCAGTTCTTC.

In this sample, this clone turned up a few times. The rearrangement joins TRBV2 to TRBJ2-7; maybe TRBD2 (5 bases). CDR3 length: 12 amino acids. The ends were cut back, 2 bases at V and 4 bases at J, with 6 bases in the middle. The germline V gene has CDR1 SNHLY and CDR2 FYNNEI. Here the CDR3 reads CASSEREYEQYF. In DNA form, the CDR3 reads TGTGCCAGCAGTGAAAGGGAGTACGAGCAGTACTTC.

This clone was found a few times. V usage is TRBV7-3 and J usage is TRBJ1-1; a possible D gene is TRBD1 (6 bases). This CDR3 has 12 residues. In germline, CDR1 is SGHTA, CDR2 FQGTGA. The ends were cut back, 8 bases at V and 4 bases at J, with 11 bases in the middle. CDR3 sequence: CASRQQGTEAFF. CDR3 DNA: TGTGCCAGCCGCCAACAGGGCACTGAAGCTTTCTTT.